Here is one TCR beta chain with its context. This sample is drawn from a study of technical replicates of blood from several donors. Some clones are missing from TCRdb's copy, which holds only in-frame ones; the method was immunoSEQ multiplex PCR. The data hold 45,000 to 55,000 clones, with 95% to 97% observed a single time. In germline, CDR1 is SEHNR, CDR2 FQNEAQ (reference sequence). J gave up 8 bases and V 5 bases, and 9 bases lay outside the gene matches. The CDR3 runs 13 residues. The sequenced sample was T cells isolated from PBMCs. The TCR was taken from a human donor in good health. The chain links TRBV7-9 to TRBJ2-7; 7 positions agree with TRBD2. CDR3 sequence reads: CASSREGLGQQYF. In DNA, the CDR3 is TGTGCCAGCAGCAGGGAGGGACTGGGGCAGCAGTACTTC.